These T cell receptor beta chains were read from a single sample in a study of cytomegalovirus exposure and HLA in healthy donors. Profiling relied on immunoSEQ multiplex PCR, and the TCRdb table lists in-frame clones only, not all of them. The data show 150,000 to 200,000 clones, 77% seen once. The material sequenced was PBMCs. These receptors all stem from a woman aged 25 to 45 in good health and CMV-seropositive. Each CDR3 is given with its conserved first and last residue. D genes are given only for firm matches. Size is omitted from some rows. Given values are once, few, many or a class for expanded clones.

CDR3nt,CDR3aa,d_gene,j_gene,v_gene,abundance
TGTGCCACCAGCAGAGGGCCTAGCGCCCCTGAGGGTGAGCAGTTCTTC,CATSRGPSAPEGEQFF,NA,TRBJ2-1,TRBV15,NA
TGTGCCAGCAGGGGGGGAGTAATGAACACTGAAGCTTTCTTT,CASRGGVMNTEAFF,NA,TRBJ1-1,TRBV6-1,NA
TGTGCCAGCAGTGAGGGCTGGGGGGAGCTGTTTTTT,CASSEGWGELFF,NA,TRBJ2-2,TRBV2,NA
TGTGCCAGCAGCCCCCAACAGGGGTGGGGCTACACCTTC,CASSPQQGWGYTF,TRBD1,TRBJ1-2,TRBV7-2,NA
TGTGCCAGCAGCCCGGTAGGGGTTCAAGAGACCCAGTACTTC,CASSPVGVQETQYF,NA,TRBJ2-5,TRBV5-4,NA
TGTGCCAGCAGGCAGGGGGGCGAGACCCAGTACTTC,CASRQGGETQYF,NA,TRBJ2-5,TRBV2,NA
TGTGCCAGCAGCCAACAGGGGCGGGAGACCCAGTACTTC,CASSQQGRETQYF,TRBD1,TRBJ2-5,TRBV6-6,few
TGCGCCAGCAGCCAAGAAAGCCGCCAGCGGGAGTGGGGGTACAATGAGCAGTTCTTC,CASSQESRQREWGYNEQFF,TRBD2,TRBJ2-1,TRBV4-1,NA
TGTGCCTGGAGTGTACGGGGAGTCCCTCACAATGAGCAGTTCTTC,CAWSVRGVPHNEQFF,NA,TRBJ2-1,TRBV30,NA
TGTGCCAGCAAGGGAGCGGGAGAAGTCTACGAGCAGTACTTC,CASKGAGEVYEQYF,TRBD2,TRBJ2-7,TRBV6-1,NA
TGTGCCACCCGACAGGGGCGCTCCTACGAGCAGTACTTC,CATRQGRSYEQYF,TRBD1,TRBJ2-7,TRBV28,NA
TGTGCCAGCAGCCTGACAGCAAACCAAGAGACCCAGTACTTC,CASSLTANQETQYF,NA,TRBJ2-5,TRBV7-2,NA
TGCGCCAGCAGCTTGGGGACTAGCAGCAATGAGCAGTTCTTC,CASSLGTSSNEQFF,TRBD2,TRBJ2-1,TRBV5-1,NA
TGTGCCAGCAGGTCCCCGTGGACAGTAATTTTCTATGGCTACACCTTC,CASRSPWTVIFYGYTF,NA,TRBJ1-2,TRBV6-7,NA
TGTGCCAGCAGCCTCAATATTCGGCAGCGGGAGGGCCCCAATGAGCAGTTCTTC,CASSLNIRQREGPNEQFF,TRBD2,TRBJ2-1,TRBV7-8,NA
TGTGCCAGCAGTTATGCCTTGGAGGGCATTAACTATGGCTACACCTTC,CASSYALEGINYGYTF,NA,TRBJ1-2,TRBV28,NA
TGTGCCAGCAGTGTTGGGAGAAACACCGGGGAGCTGTTTTTT,CASSVGRNTGELFF,NA,TRBJ2-2,TRBV6-1,NA
TGCAGTGCTAAGCGGGATCAGCCCCAGCATTTT,CSAKRDQPQHF,NA,TRBJ1-5,TRBV20-1,once
TGTGCCAGCAGCTCGGGACAGGACCCCTACGAGCAGTACTTC,CASSSGQDPYEQYF,TRBD1,TRBJ2-7,TRBV5-6,NA
TGTGCCAGTAGTCTGAGGGGACTCCAGAGCTCCTACGAGCAGTACTTC,CASSLRGLQSSYEQYF,NA,TRBJ2-7,TRBV19,NA
TGTGCCAGCAGCGGGAGTACGGGTAGCAATCAGCCCCAGCATTTT,CASSGSTGSNQPQHF,NA,TRBJ1-5,TRBV2,NA
TGTGCCAGCAGCTTAGTGGCGGGACCGTACGAGCAGTACTTC,CASSLVAGPYEQYF,NA,TRBJ2-7,TRBV11-3,few
TGTGCCAGTAGTCCTGGGACTCAACAAACCGGGGAGCTGTTTTTT,CASSPGTQQTGELFF,NA,TRBJ2-2,TRBV19,once
TGCAGCGTTTCACTCGATGAGCAGTTCTTC,CSVSLDEQFF,NA,TRBJ2-1,TRBV29-1,NA
TGCGCCAGCAGCCTCGCTAGGAGCTGGGGGGAGCTGTTTTTT,CASSLARSWGELFF,NA,TRBJ2-2,TRBV5-1,few
TGCGCCAGCAGCCAAGCTCTAGCGGGGATTTCCTACGAGCAGTACTTC,CASSQALAGISYEQYF,TRBD2,TRBJ2-7,TRBV4-3,NA
TGTGCCAGCAGCCCAAGACAGGGGCCAATACTCTACGAGCAGTACTTC,CASSPRQGPILYEQYF,TRBD1,TRBJ2-7,TRBV6-6,NA
TGTGCCAGCGCTACTAGCTCAGGGTATACAGATACGCAGTATTTT,CASATSSGYTDTQYF,NA,TRBJ2-3,TRBV27,NA
TGTGCCCGTTGTAGCCCGGGACTAGCGGCCTACGAGCAGTACTTC,CARCSPGLAAYEQYF,TRBD2,TRBJ2-7,TRBV30,NA
TGTGCCAGTAAGGACAGGGGACAGAACACTGAAGCTTTCTTT,CASKDRGQNTEAFF,TRBD1,TRBJ1-1,TRBV19,once
TGCGCCAGCAGCTTGGAGGGGATGGGGGAAAAACTGTTTTTT,CASSLEGMGEKLFF,NA,TRBJ1-4,TRBV5-1,few
TGTGCCAGCAGCGCGGGACAGGGAAGATCTGGAAACACCATATATTTT,CASSAGQGRSGNTIYF,TRBD1,TRBJ1-3,TRBV5-4,few
TGTGCCAGTAGGACAGGGGGCTACGAAGGCTACACCTTC,CASRTGGYEGYTF,TRBD1,TRBJ1-2,TRBV19,NA
TGTGCCAGCAGTTTGGCCAGGGGGTTCAGCAATCAGCCCCAGCATTTT,CASSLARGFSNQPQHF,TRBD1,TRBJ1-5,TRBV28,NA
TGTGCCAGCAGTCCGTGGTCGGGACTAGCTGGCGAGCAGTACTTC,CASSPWSGLAGEQYF,TRBD2,TRBJ2-7,TRBV28,NA
TGTGCCAGCAGCCAAGGGTCCAGCGGGAGGGGTACAGATACGCAGTATTTT,CASSQGSSGRGTDTQYF,TRBD2,TRBJ2-3,TRBV4-2,once
TGTGCCACCAGCAGAGATCTACGAAACGGGGAGCTGTTTTTT,CATSRDLRNGELFF,NA,TRBJ2-2,TRBV15,few
TGTGCCAGCAGTCACATGGGACAGGGGGCGTACGAGCAGTACTTC,CASSHMGQGAYEQYF,TRBD1,TRBJ2-7,TRBV28,NA
TGTGCCAGCAGGATTAGCGGGAACCCCTACGAGCAGTACTTC,CASRISGNPYEQYF,TRBD2,TRBJ2-7,TRBV7-2,NA
TGTGCCAGCAGTTATCTACAGGGGGCCAACACCGGGGAGCTGTTTTTT,CASSYLQGANTGELFF,TRBD1,TRBJ2-2,TRBV6-6,NA
TGTGCCAGCTCACCGGACCAGGGGGCAACCGGGGAGCTGTTTTTT,CASSPDQGATGELFF,TRBD1,TRBJ2-2,TRBV18,NA
TGCAGCGTTGGGGGGCGGAATCAGCCCCAGCATTTT,CSVGGRNQPQHF,NA,TRBJ1-5,TRBV29-1,once
TGTGCCAGCAGCTTAGGGGTGGCGGGTCAGCCCCAGCATTTT,CASSLGVAGQPQHF,NA,TRBJ1-5,TRBV7-9,few
TGTGCCAGCAGCTTAGGGCCAGGGGGCACTGAAGCTTTCTTT,CASSLGPGGTEAFF,TRBD1,TRBJ1-1,TRBV7-2,NA
TGTGCCATCAGTGAGTGGAGGGACAGGGGCACCTACGAGCAGTACTTC,CAISEWRDRGTYEQYF,TRBD1,TRBJ2-7,TRBV10-3,NA
TGTGCCAGTAGTATAAGTGGGGCAGAGTACTATGGCTACACCTTC,CASSISGAEYYGYTF,NA,TRBJ1-2,TRBV19,NA
TGTGCCAGCAGCGCATCCCCCGGACAGGGAACCTACGAGCAGTACTTC,CASSASPGQGTYEQYF,TRBD1,TRBJ2-7,TRBV9,NA
TGTGCCAGTAGTGTCTCTATACAGGGCTACAATCAGCCCCAGCATTTT,CASSVSIQGYNQPQHF,NA,TRBJ1-5,TRBV19,NA
TGTGCCAGCATGAGAACCGGGACAGGGGGCAATTCCTACAATGAGCAGTTCTTC,CASMRTGTGGNSYNEQFF,TRBD1,TRBJ2-1,TRBV2,NA
TGTGCCAGCAGCTTAGGGGGCGTCCCAGATACGCAGTATTTT,CASSLGGVPDTQYF,NA,TRBJ2-3,TRBV7-2,NA
TGTGCCAGCAGCTTAGGGACTAGCTTATCGAGCTCCTACAATGAGCAGTTCTTC,CASSLGTSLSSSYNEQFF,TRBD2,TRBJ2-1,TRBV7-3,NA
TGTGCCAGCAGCGTAGGAGACACCGCCCAGCCCCAGCATTTT,CASSVGDTAQPQHF,NA,TRBJ1-5,TRBV9,NA
TGTGCCAGCAGCCAAGAAGGAGCGGGTTCCTACAATGAGCAGTTCTTC,CASSQEGAGSYNEQFF,NA,TRBJ2-1,TRBV7-2,few